Presented here are 15 T cell receptor beta chains from one specimen sequenced in a study of identical twins (dated by TCRdb to 2016 to 2018). To prepare the library, 5' RACE was applied. The sequencer was an Illumina HiSeq 2000. TCRdb cleaned the public reads at Q25 with fastp, built clones with MiXCR and kept in-frame beta chains. When rows share a CDR3 protein, they turn into one entry using the most common DNA and genes. This sample is represented by a few hundred thousand distinct CDR3 sequences; less than 9% of them were singletons. Roughly 2.1% of the sample is held by the ten biggest clonotypes. This sample was also put to use in a study of yellow fever vaccine responses in identical twins.

The sample was memory (CD45RO+) T cells sorted from blood. The cell subset or site label of this sample denotes: CD45RO+ enriched T cells. The receptor source for this set is a young woman in good health.

This clonotype was observed a handful of times. The chain joins TRBV7-2 to TRBJ2-2; possibly TRBD2 for D (5 bases). This CDR3 has 14 amino acids. Germline V lookup: CDR1 SGHTA, CDR2 FQGNSA. Trimming shortened V by 4 bases and J by 4 bases, and 10 bases separated the two germline ends. The CDR3 region is CASSSGLSTGELFF. CDR3 DNA sequence: TGTGCCAGCAGCTCAGGACTTTCCACCGGGGAGCTGTTTTTT.

The chain uses TRBV12-5 and TRBJ2-1; TRBD2 is a possible D gene (5 bases). Germline V gene sequence: CDR1 LGHNT, CDR2 FRNRAP. V lost 7 bases and J lost 7, with 11 bases in between. The CDR3 has 12 residues. CDR3 in DNA: TGTGCTAGTGACACGGGAATGAATGAGCAGTTCTTC. It encodes CASDTGMNEQFF.

This CDR3 reads CASSLARRSGNGELFF. For the CDR3, the DNA is TGTGCCAGCAGCTTAGCGCGTCGTTCAGGGAACGGGGAGCTGTTTTTT. V usage is TRBV7-8 and J usage is TRBJ2-2, with D perhaps matching TRBD1 (5 bases). Germline loops: CDR1 SGHVS, CDR2 FQNEAQ. Trimming pared 0 bases from V and 7 bases from J, leaving 15 bases between. CDR3 length equals 16 residues.

This clonotype was detected ten times or more. This rearrangement joins TRBV9 to TRBJ2-3, with D maybe TRBD2 (5 bases). CDR3 size: 14 residues. V was clipped by 2 bases and J by 3 bases, with 10 bases between them. CDR1 and CDR2 from the germline V gene are SGDLS and YYNGEE. DNA of the CDR3: TGTGCCAGCAGCGTCGCGGGTGAGACAGATACGCAGTATTTT. This codes for CASSVAGETDTQYF. The whole variable domain, filled in from reference TRBV9 and TRBJ2-3, reads DSGVTQTPKHLITATGQRVTLRCSPRSGDLSVYWYQQSLDQGLQFLIQYYNGEERAKGNILERFSAQQFPDLHSELNLSSLELGDSALYFCASSVAGETDTQYFGPGTRLTVL.

This clonotype was counted many times. The V call is TRBV7-9, the J call TRBJ2-3, with no clear D. CDR1 and CDR2 from the germline V gene are SEHNR and FQNEAQ (reference sequence). There are 16 residues in the CDR3. With 5 bases removed from V and 1 base from J, the gap between germline ends came to 16 bases. The CDR3 region is CASSVRSQRRTDTQYF. The CDR3 DNA follows: TGTGCCAGCAGCGTCCGATCGCAGCGCCGCACAGATACGCAGTATTTT.

Ten or more counts support this clonotype. The chain has TRBV5-1 and TRBJ1-1; D is unresolved. The CDR3 is 15 residues long. Germline lookup yields CDR1 SGHRS and CDR2 YFSETQ. Trimming cost V 1 base and J 0 bases, with 10 bases left between them. CDR3 protein: CASSLSENMNTEAFF. CDR3 coding DNA: TGCGCCAGCAGCTTGTCGGAAAATATGAACACTGAAGCTTTCTTT.

The chain recombines TRBV10-3 with TRBJ2-3; 7 bases map to TRBD2. CDR3 length equals 14 residues. Germline CDR1 ENHRY, CDR2 SYGVKD. V dropped 8 bases and J dropped 6; count of bases not matched to a gene: 11. In DNA form, the CDR3 reads TGTGCCATCCATGGGGAGGGGCCGGGGGATACGCAGTATTTT. This gives the protein CAIHGEGPGDTQYF.

This clonotype was picked up many times. CDR3 sequence: CASRMGTYQNTEAFF. CDR3 in DNA: TGTGCCAGCAGGATGGGGACCTACCAGAACACTGAAGCTTTCTTT. V gene TRBV14 combines with J gene TRBJ1-1, with a possible D match to TRBD1 (5 bases). In germline, CDR1 is SGHDN, CDR2 FVKESK. The V gene lost 6 bases and the J gene lost 1 base, with 15 bases spanning the gap. This CDR3 has 15 residues.

Ten or more counts support this clonotype. This rearrangement joins TRBV10-2 to TRBJ2-5, with D perhaps matching TRBD1 (6 bases). The V and J ends lost 4 bases and 10 bases respectively, with 13 bases between them. This CDR3 contains 12 residues. Germline V gene data show CDR1 as WSHSY and CDR2 as SAAADI. The CDR3 loop is CASSGLGASQYF. CDR3 DNA sequence: TGCGCCAGCAGTGGTCTGGGGGCAAGCCAGTACTTC.

This clonotype was counted between two and nine times. The chain is built from TRBV10-3 and TRBJ2-7; 10 positions match TRBD1. Germline lookup yields CDR1 ENHRY and CDR2 SYGVKD. The CDR3 loop spans 13 amino acids. V dropped 4 bases and J dropped 3; count of bases not matched to a gene: 0. The CDR3 reads CAISGDRGYEQYV. The CDR3 DNA is TGTGCCATCAGTGGGGACAGGGGCTACGAGCAGTACGTC.

The sample holds many counts of this clonotype. This chain uses TRBV10-3 with TRBJ1-5, with TRBD1 matching over 9 bases. This CDR3 is 15 amino acids long. V shed 2 bases and J 6 bases; nucleotides not matched to a gene: 5. Germline CDR1 ENHRY, CDR2 SYGVKD. The CDR3, as DNA: TGTGCCATCAGTGAGATGGACAGGGGATCTCAGCCCCAGCATTTT. It specifies CAISEMDRGSQPQHF.

Only a few counts were recorded for this clonotype. The V call is TRBV29-1, the J call TRBJ1-2; no reliable D call. Trimming pared 1 base from V and 6 bases from J, leaving 9 bases between. Germline V gene data show CDR1 as SQVTM and CDR2 as ANQGSEA. The CDR3 length is 12 residues. In nucleotides, the CDR3 is TGCAGCGTTGAAGGGGGAAAGAATGGCTACACCTTC. This gives the protein CSVEGGKNGYTF.

Here the CDR3 DNA reads TGTGCCAGCAGCTTAGGTAGGACGTTTACAGAGGATTACAATGAGCAGTTCTTC. Amino acids: CASSLGRTFTEDYNEQFF. The chain combines TRBV7-8 with TRBJ2-1; D gene unclear. In germline, CDR1 is SGHVS, CDR2 FQNEAQ. Trimming took 1 base from V and 4 from J, leaving 20 bases between them. The CDR3 runs to 18 residues.

At least ten counts were recorded for this clonotype. The chain recombines TRBV12-3 or TRBV12-4 with TRBJ2-3; 9 nucleotides match TRBD2. The CDR3 has 15 amino acids. Germline trimming cut 0 bases from V and 6 bases from J; bases unmatched to any gene: 4. The CDR3 DNA is TGTGCCAGCAGTTTAGCGGGCGGGGGGGCCGATACGCAGTATTTT. Translating gives CASSLAGGGADTQYF.

This chain uses TRBV10-3 with TRBJ2-1, with D perhaps assigned TRBD1 or TRBD2 (5 bases each). Germline CDR1 and CDR2: ENHRY and SYGVKD. The CDR3 sequence is 15 residues long. V lost 6 bases and J 3 bases, leaving 15 bases between the germline ends. Here the CDR3 reads CAISQPLGGYNEQFF. The CDR3 bases are TGTGCCATCAGCCAACCTCTTGGGGGCTACAATGAGCAGTTCTTC.